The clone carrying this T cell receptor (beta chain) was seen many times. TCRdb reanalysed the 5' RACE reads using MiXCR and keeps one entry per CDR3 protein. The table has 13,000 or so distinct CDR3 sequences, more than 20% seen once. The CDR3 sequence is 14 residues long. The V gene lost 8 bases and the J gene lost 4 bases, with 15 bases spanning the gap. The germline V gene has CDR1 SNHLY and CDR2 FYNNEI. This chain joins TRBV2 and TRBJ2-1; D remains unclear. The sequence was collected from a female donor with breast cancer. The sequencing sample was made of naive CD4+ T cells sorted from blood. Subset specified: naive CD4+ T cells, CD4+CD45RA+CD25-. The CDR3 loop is CASRTSAAYNEQFF. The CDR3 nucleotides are TGTGCCAGCCGAACGAGCGCGGCGTACAATGAGCAGTTCTTC.